A single sample is the source of the 25 T cell receptor beta chains below, sequenced in a study of T cells in localized non-small cell lung cancer. Profiling relied on immunoSEQ multiplex PCR, and the TCRdb table lists in-frame clones only, not all of them. The profile shows 45,000 to 70,000 clones, roughly 90% of them singletons. The sample in question was peripheral blood, obtained before any cancer treatment. These receptor sequences come from a woman aged 40-75 years with stage I lung adenocarcinoma.

The CDR3 is CASSPPLGTSGSYNEQFF. The CDR3 DNA reads TGTGCCAGCTCACCACCTCTAGGGACTAGCGGGTCCTACAATGAGCAGTTCTTC. The genes are TRBV18 and TRBJ2-1; 12 positions agree with TRBD2. Trimming took 0 bases from V and 1 from J; bases not matched to a gene: 4. This CDR3 is 18 amino acids long. Germline CDR1 is KGHSH and CDR2 is LQKENI.

The rearrangement links TRBV5-1 to TRBJ2-2; D unclear. The CDR3 loop spans 12 amino acids. CDR1 and CDR2 (germline): SGHRS, YFSETQ. Trimming took off 8 bases at V and 2 bases at J, with 7 bases between the two ends. DNA of the CDR3: TGCGCCAGTGGGATAAACACCGGGGAGCTGTTTTTT. Protein sequence: CASGINTGELFF.

The chain is built from TRBV27 and TRBJ1-1; 9 bases match TRBD1. The junction had 9 bases not matched to a gene; V was cut back by 4 bases and J by 0 bases. Germline CDR1 reads MNHEY; CDR2 reads SMNVEV (reference sequence). This CDR3 is built from 17 residues. This CDR3 reads CASSSLGQGEVNTEAFF. The CDR3 coding sequence is TGTGCCAGCAGTTCCCTGGGACAGGGCGAGGTGAACACTGAAGCTTTCTTT.

This rearrangement joins TRBV9 to TRBJ2-1, with D uncertain. This CDR3 is 13 amino acids long. Germline CDR1 is SGDLS and CDR2 is YYNGEE. Trimming took off 4 bases at V and 5 bases at J, with 10 bases between the two ends. The CDR3 DNA is TGTGCCAGCAGCACCCGGGCCGACAATGAGCAGTTCTTC. Encoded protein: CASSTRADNEQFF.

CDR3 sequence reads: CASSLVPSSYTF. The DNA of the CDR3 is TGTGCCAGCAGTTTAGTTCCCAGTTCCTACACCTTC. The chain recombines TRBV28 with TRBJ1-2; D gene unclear. The CDR3 is 12 amino acids. Germline CDR1 is MDHEN and CDR2 is SYDVKM. V was trimmed by 2 bases and J by 10 bases, leaving 11 bases between them.

The rearrangement uses TRBV28 and TRBJ2-1, with a weak D call TRBD1 (6 bases). The CDR3 covers 15 residues. Per the germline V gene, CDR1 is MDHEN and CDR2 is SYDVKM. Trimming shortened V by 3 bases and J by 4 bases, and 13 bases separated the two germline ends. CDR3 loop: CASSFLQGRYNEQFF. CDR3 coding DNA: TGTGCCAGCAGTTTTTTGCAGGGGAGATACAATGAGCAGTTCTTC.

The CDR3 DNA follows: TGCAGCGTTGAAGTGGCAATGAACACTGAAGCTTTCTTT. As protein: CSVEVAMNTEAFF. The gene calls are TRBV29-1 and TRBJ1-1; D gene ambiguous. The CDR3 consists of 13 residues. Germline-derived CDR1 and CDR2 are SQVTM and ANQGSEA. Trimming shortened V by 1 base and J by 0 bases, and 6 bases separated the two germline ends.

The V gene is TRBV9, the J gene TRBJ1-3; 7 nucleotides align to TRBD1. Germline V gene lookup returns CDR1 SGDLS and CDR2 YYNGEE. The CDR3 runs to 15 residues. V trimming: 0 bases; J trimming: 0 bases; junction bases outside the gene matches: 0. The CDR3 loop is CASSVGTGSGNTIYF. DNA of the CDR3: TGTGCCAGCAGCGTAGGGACAGGCTCTGGAAACACCATATATTTT.

This clone was observed a few times. V gene TRBV6-5 combines with J gene TRBJ2-1; tentative D call: TRBD2 (5 bases). Germline CDR1 reads MNHEY; CDR2 reads SVGAGI. Trimming took off 5 bases at V and 1 base at J, with 6 bases between the two ends. The CDR3 is 13 residues long. The CDR3 reads CASSEGSYNEQFF. The CDR3 region has the DNA TGTGCCAGCAGTGAGGGTTCCTACAATGAGCAGTTCTTC.

This clone was picked up one time. Other DNA sequences in the sample encode the same CDR3. The chain uses TRBV5-1 and TRBJ2-1; possible D gene TRBD2, 5 bases. The CDR3 consists of 15 residues. Germline CDR1 is SGHRS and CDR2 is YFSETQ. The V end lost 0 bases, the J end lost 0 bases, and 7 bases lay between the germline ends. The CDR3 DNA is TGCGCCAGCAGCTTGGACGGGGTCTCCTACAATGAGCAGTTCTTC. Translation: CASSLDGVSYNEQFF.

V gene TRBV30 combines with J gene TRBJ2-7; TRBD2 aligns across 9 bases. This CDR3 is built from 16 residues. The germline CDR1 and CDR2 sequences are GTSNPN and SVGIG (reference sequence). The J segment lost 0 bases and the V segment lost 0 bases, leaving 6 bases of the junction unmatched. CDR3 loop: CAWSVRSSGASYEQYF. In DNA, the CDR3 is TGTGCCTGGAGTGTACGGTCTAGCGGGGCCTCCTACGAGCAGTACTTC.

This chain joins TRBV4-1 and TRBJ2-7; D unclear. V was shortened by 1 base and J by 0 bases, with 4 bases between the two germline ends. CDR1 and CDR2 (germline): MGHRA, YSYEKL. The CDR3 has 13 amino acids. CDR3 sequence: CASSQVLSYEQYF. The CDR3 DNA reads as TGCGCCAGCAGCCAAGTTCTCTCCTACGAGCAGTACTTC.

This clone has more than one count but fewer than ten. The chain is built from TRBV6-1 and TRBJ1-3; D gene ambiguous. The CDR3 length is 11 residues. V dropped 7 bases and J dropped 5 bases, with 6 bases sitting between them. Germline loops: CDR1 MNHNS, CDR2 SASEGT. In DNA form, the CDR3 reads TGTGCCAGCATATTTAGAAACACCATATATTTT. Amino acids: CASIFRNTIYF.

The V call is TRBV6-1, the J call TRBJ1-5, with D tentatively TRBD1 (6 bases). Germline V CDR1 and CDR2: MNHNS, SASEGT. The V end lost 6 bases, the J end lost 1 base, and 10 bases lay between the germline ends. This CDR3 comprises 14 residues. In DNA, the CDR3 is TGTGCCAGCAGGACACAGGGAAGCAATCAGCCCCAGCATTTT. This codes for CASRTQGSNQPQHF.

The chain has TRBV19 and TRBJ1-3; no reliable D call. This CDR3 has 14 residues. Germline V gene lookup returns CDR1 LNHDA and CDR2 SQIVND (reference sequence). The V and J ends lost 1 base and 4 bases respectively, with 8 bases between them. The CDR3 nucleotides are TGTGCCAGTAGTATAGCGCGACTCGGAAACACCATATATTTT. This gives the protein CASSIARLGNTIYF.

The chain links TRBV30 to TRBJ1-1; TRBD1 is a possible D gene (5 bases). The CDR3 sequence is 13 residues long. The ends were cut back, 3 bases at V and 1 base at J, with 9 bases in the middle. The germline V gene encodes CDR1 GTSNPN and CDR2 SVGIG (reference sequence). The CDR3 bases are TGTGCCTGGAGGGGACTCCCGAACACTGAAGCTTTCTTT. Protein sequence: CAWRGLPNTEAFF. Combining the CDR3 with reference TRBV30 and TRBJ1-1 gives the whole variable domain SQTIHQWPATLVQPVGSPLSLECTVEGTSNPNLYWYRQAAGRGLQLLFYSVGIGQISSEVPQNLSASRPQDRQFILSSKKLLLSDSGFYLCAWRGLPNTEAFFGQGTRLTVV.

The CDR3 bases are TGCGCCAGCAGCTTGGCCCCATTTGACGCCGGGGAGCTGTTTTTT. Protein sequence: CASSLAPFDAGELFF. The chain links TRBV5-1 to TRBJ2-2; the D is unclear. Germline lookup yields CDR1 SGHRS and CDR2 YFSETQ. The CDR3 has 15 residues. Trimming pared 0 bases from V and 6 bases from J, leaving 12 bases between.

This clone has only one observation. The chain recombines TRBV7-2 with TRBJ1-1; D is uncertain. Germline V gene sequence: CDR1 SGHTA, CDR2 FQGNSA. This CDR3 is built from 11 residues. V was clipped by 5 bases and J by 6 bases, with 7 bases between them. CDR3 bases: TGTGCCAGCAGCCCCCTCTCTGAAGCTTTCTTT. It codes for CASSPLSEAFF.

This clone was counted between two and nine times. The V call is TRBV5-6, the J call TRBJ2-7; 9 nucleotides match TRBD1. The ends lost 4 bases at V and 1 base at J; junction bases unmatched: 6. In germline, CDR1 is SGHDT, CDR2 YYEEEE. CDR3 size: 15 residues. Here the CDR3 reads CASSPETGGSYEQYF. The CDR3 bases are TGTGCCAGCAGCCCTGAGACAGGGGGTTCCTACGAGCAGTACTTC.

V gene TRBV6-5 combines with J gene TRBJ2-7; 8 bases match TRBD2. CDR3 length: 16 residues. CDR1 and CDR2 (germline): MNHEY, SVGAGI. V trimming: 4 bases; J trimming: 0 bases; junction bases outside the gene matches: 8. CDR3 in amino acids: CASSLYSGESSYEQYF. The CDR3 coding sequence is TGTGCCAGCAGTTTATATAGCGGGGAGTCCTCCTACGAGCAGTACTTC.

The gene calls are TRBV5-1 and TRBJ1-1, with no clear D. CDR3 size: 15 residues. Trimming shortened V by 4 bases and J by 2 bases, and 15 bases separated the two germline ends. Germline V gene data show CDR1 as SGHRS and CDR2 as YFSETQ. CDR3 amino acids: CASSPSAGINTEAFF. CDR3 nucleotides: TGCGCCAGCAGCCCCTCGGCTGGGATCAACACTGAAGCTTTCTTT.

The chain recombines TRBV6-5 with TRBJ1-3; D call uncertain. Germline V gene data show CDR1 as MNHEY and CDR2 as SVGAGI. The V end was cut by 6 bases, the J end by 0 bases, with 12 bases between. The CDR3 is 15 residues long. The CDR3 here is CASRQTVSSGNTIYF. The CDR3 DNA sequence: TGTGCCAGCAGGCAGACGGTCTCCTCTGGAAACACCATATATTTT.

The rearrangement joins TRBV9 to TRBJ2-7, with 7 bases lining up with TRBD1. This CDR3 is 16 amino acids long. After removal of 0 bases from V and 5 bases from J, the junction contained 11 bases not matched to a gene. Germline-derived CDR1 and CDR2 are SGDLS and YYNGEE. CDR3 nucleotides: TGTGCCAGCAGCGTAGATGGGCTACAGGGGTCCAACGAGCAGTACTTC. Protein product: CASSVDGLQGSNEQYF.

The gene calls are TRBV4-3 and TRBJ2-1, with D hard to call. This CDR3 is 12 amino acids long. Germline lookup yields CDR1 LGHNA and CDR2 YSLEER. Between the trimmed V and J ends, which lost 3 bases and 4 bases, there was a span of 4 bases. The CDR3 loop is CASSQGYNEQFF. CDR3 sequence (DNA): TGCGCCAGCAGCCAGGGGTACAATGAGCAGTTCTTC.

J is TRBJ1-5 and V is TRBV19; D uncertain. Germline-derived CDR1 and CDR2 are LNHDA and SQIVND (reference sequence). V lost 3 bases and J lost 0, with 12 bases in between. This CDR3 comprises 16 residues. DNA of the CDR3: TGTGCCAGTAGTATTGCACGCGCCTATAGCAATCAGCCCCAGCATTTT. It is translated as CASSIARAYSNQPQHF.